The source of this T cell receptor (beta chain) is a study of monozygotic twins with inflammatory bowel disease. No DNA is given; TCRdb re-called the 5' RACE reads and lists each CDR3 protein once. There are 80,000 or so distinct CDR3 sequences in the sample, with roughly 7.4% held by the top ten. Every donor provided one blood sample measuring over 2 ml. CDR3 size: 16 residues. Germline-derived CDR1 and CDR2 are DFQATT and SNEGSKA (reference sequence). This receptor was obtained from a human donor with ulcerative colitis or Crohn's disease, or a healthy co-twin of an affected twin (not recorded which). V gene TRBV20-1 combines with J gene TRBJ2-5; the TCRdb call, TRBD2, lacks DNA for checking. Sequencing was performed on blood. CDR3 sequence: CSARGSGGGAGETQYF.